This TCR beta chain stems from a study of blood T cell repertoires in COVID-19. Study members were between roughly 18 and 89 years old and lived in some 26 US regions. Two consecutive negative NP/OP PCR tests, clearance, or resolved symptoms defined Cohort 3 recovery. The method was immunoSEQ multiplex PCR; TCRdb's version includes in-frame clones alone and lacks a portion of them. The sample holds 250,000 to 350,000 clones, 90% seen once. V was clipped by 5 bases and J by 6 bases, with 11 bases between them. The CDR3 runs 12 residues. CDR1 SGHTA and CDR2 FQGTGA come from the germline V gene. The gene calls are TRBV7-3 and TRBJ2-7; possibly TRBD2 for D (7 bases). The sequenced material came from PBMCs or T cells enriched from blood (not recorded which). The sequence came from a man aged 60-69 years who had recovered from COVID-19. Written as DNA, the CDR3 is TGTGCCAGCAGCACGGGGGGCGGCGAGCAGTACTTC. Encoded protein: CASSTGGGEQYF.